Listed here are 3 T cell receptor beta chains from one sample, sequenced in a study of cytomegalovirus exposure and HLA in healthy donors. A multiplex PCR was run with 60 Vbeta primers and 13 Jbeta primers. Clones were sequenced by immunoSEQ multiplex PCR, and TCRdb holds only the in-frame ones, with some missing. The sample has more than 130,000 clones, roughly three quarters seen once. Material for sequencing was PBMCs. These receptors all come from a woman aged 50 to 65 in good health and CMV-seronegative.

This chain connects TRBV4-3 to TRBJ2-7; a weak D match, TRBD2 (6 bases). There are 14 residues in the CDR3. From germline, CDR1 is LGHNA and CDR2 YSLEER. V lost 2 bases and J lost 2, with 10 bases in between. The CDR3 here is CASSQYPGAYEQYF. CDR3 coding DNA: TGCGCCAGCAGCCAATACCCGGGGGCCTACGAGCAGTACTTC.

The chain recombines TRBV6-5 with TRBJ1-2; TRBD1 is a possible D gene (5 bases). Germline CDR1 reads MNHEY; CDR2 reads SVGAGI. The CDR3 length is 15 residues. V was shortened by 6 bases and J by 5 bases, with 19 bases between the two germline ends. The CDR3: CASRQQDAPGYGYTF. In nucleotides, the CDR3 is TGTGCCAGCAGACAACAGGATGCCCCAGGGTATGGCTACACCTTC.

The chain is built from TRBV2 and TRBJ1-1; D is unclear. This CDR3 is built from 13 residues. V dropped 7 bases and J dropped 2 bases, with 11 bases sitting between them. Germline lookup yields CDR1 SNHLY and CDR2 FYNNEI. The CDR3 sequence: CASNVEINTEAFF. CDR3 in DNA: TGTGCCAGCAATGTTGAGATTAACACTGAAGCTTTCTTT.